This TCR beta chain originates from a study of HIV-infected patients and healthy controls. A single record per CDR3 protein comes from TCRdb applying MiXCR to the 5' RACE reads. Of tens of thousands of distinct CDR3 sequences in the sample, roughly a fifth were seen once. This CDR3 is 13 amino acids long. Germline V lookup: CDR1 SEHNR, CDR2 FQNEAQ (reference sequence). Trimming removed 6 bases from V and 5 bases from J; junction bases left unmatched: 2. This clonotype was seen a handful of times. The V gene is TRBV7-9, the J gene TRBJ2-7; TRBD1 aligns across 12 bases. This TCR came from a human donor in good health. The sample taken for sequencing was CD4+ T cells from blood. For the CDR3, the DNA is TGTGCCAGCAGTTGGGACAGGGGGCACGAGCAGTACTTC. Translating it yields CASSWDRGHEQYF.